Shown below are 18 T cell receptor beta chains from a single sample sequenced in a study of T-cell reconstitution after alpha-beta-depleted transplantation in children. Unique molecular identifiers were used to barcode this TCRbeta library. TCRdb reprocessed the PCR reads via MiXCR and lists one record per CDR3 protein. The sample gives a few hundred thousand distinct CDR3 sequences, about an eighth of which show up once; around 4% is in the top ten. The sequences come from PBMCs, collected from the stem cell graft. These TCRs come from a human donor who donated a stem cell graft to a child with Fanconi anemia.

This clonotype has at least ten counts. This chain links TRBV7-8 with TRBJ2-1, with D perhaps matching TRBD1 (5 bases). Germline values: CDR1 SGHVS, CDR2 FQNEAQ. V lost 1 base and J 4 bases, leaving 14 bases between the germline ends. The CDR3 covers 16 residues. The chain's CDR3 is CASSLVPTGRYNEQFF. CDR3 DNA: TGTGCCAGCAGCTTAGTCCCCACAGGAAGATACAATGAGCAGTTCTTC.

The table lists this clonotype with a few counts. The DNA of the CDR3 is TGTGCCAGCAGCCCAGATAGGGACAGGGCTAGCACTGAAGCTTTCTTT. Amino acid sequence: CASSPDRDRASTEAFF. This chain links TRBV11-2 with TRBJ1-1; 9 bases match TRBD1. V dropped 5 bases and J dropped 4; count of bases not matched to a gene: 11. Germline CDR1 reads SGHAT; CDR2 reads FQNNGV. The CDR3 runs to 16 residues. Full variable domain (outside the CDR3, taken from reference TRBV11-2 and TRBJ1-1): EAGVAQSPRYKIIEKRQSVAFWCNPISGHATLYWYQQILGQGPKLLIQFQNNGVVDDSQLPKDRFSAERLKGVDSTLKIQPAKLEDSAVYLCASSPDRDRASTEAFFGQGTRLTVV.

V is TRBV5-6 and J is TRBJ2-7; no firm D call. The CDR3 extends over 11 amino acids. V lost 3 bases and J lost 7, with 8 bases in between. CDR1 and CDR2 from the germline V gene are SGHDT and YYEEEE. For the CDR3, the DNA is TGTGCCAGCAGCTGGGGTTGGGAGCAGTACTTC. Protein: CASSWGWEQYF.

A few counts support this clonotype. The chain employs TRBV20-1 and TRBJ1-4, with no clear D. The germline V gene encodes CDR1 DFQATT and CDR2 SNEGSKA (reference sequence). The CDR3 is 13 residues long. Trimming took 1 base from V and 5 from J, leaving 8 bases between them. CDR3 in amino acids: CSARGGPNEKLFF. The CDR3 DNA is TGCAGTGCTAGAGGCGGCCCGAATGAAAAACTGTTTTTT.

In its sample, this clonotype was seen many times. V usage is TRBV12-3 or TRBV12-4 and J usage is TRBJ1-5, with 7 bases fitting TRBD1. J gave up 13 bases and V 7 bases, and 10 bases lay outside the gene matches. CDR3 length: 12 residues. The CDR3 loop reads CASTDGTDGQHF. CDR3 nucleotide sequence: TGTGCCAGCACCGACGGGACAGATGGACAGCATTTT.

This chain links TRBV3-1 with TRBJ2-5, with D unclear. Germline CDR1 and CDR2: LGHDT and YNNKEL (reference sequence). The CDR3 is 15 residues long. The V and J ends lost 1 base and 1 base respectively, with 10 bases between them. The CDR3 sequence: CASSQGPTPQETQYF. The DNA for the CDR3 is TGTGCCAGCAGCCAAGGACCAACCCCCCAAGAGACCCAGTACTTC.

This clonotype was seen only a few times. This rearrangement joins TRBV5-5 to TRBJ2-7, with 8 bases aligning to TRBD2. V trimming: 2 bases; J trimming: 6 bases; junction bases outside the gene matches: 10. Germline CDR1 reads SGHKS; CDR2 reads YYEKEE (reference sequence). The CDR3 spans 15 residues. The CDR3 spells CASSFGGTRATEQYF. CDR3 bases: TGTGCCAGCAGCTTTGGCGGGACTAGAGCCACCGAGCAGTACTTC.

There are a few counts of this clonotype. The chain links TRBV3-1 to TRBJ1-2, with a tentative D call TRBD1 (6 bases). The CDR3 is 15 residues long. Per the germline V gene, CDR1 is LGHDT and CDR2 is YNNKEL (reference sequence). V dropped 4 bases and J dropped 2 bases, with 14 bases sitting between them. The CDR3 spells CASSPGGRPNYGYTF. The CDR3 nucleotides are TGTGCCAGCAGCCCGGGGGGCCGACCAAACTATGGCTACACCTTC.

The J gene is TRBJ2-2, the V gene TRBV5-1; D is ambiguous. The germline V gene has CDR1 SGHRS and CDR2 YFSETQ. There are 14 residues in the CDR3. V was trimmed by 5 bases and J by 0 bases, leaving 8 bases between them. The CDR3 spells CASRRAPNTGELFF. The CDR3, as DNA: TGCGCCAGCAGAAGGGCACCGAACACCGGGGAGCTGTTTTTT.

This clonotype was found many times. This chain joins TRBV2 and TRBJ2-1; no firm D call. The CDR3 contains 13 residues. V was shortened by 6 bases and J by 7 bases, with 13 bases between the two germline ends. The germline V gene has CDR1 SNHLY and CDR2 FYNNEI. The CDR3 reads CASSASVGNEQFF. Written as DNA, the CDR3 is TGTGCCAGCAGCGCGTCCGTGGGGAATGAGCAGTTCTTC.

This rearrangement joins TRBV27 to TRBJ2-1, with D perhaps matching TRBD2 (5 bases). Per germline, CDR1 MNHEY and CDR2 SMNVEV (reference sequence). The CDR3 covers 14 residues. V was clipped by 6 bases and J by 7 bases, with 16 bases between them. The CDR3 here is CASSYGGLSNEQFF. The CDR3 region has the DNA TGTGCCAGCAGCTATGGCGGACTCTCAAATGAGCAGTTCTTC.

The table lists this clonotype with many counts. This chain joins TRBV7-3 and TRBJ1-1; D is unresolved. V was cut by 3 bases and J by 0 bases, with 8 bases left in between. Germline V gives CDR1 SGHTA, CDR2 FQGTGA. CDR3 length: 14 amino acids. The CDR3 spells CASSFEGLNTEAFF. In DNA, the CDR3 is TGTGCCAGCAGCTTTGAAGGACTGAACACTGAAGCTTTCTTT.

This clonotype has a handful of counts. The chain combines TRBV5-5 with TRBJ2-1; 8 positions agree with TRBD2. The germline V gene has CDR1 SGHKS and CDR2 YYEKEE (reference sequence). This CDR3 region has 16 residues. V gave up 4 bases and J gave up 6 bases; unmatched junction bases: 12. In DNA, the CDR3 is TGTGCCAGCAGCCCAAGGCCGGGGGGGCAAGGCAATGAGCAGTTCTTC. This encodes CASSPRPGGQGNEQFF.

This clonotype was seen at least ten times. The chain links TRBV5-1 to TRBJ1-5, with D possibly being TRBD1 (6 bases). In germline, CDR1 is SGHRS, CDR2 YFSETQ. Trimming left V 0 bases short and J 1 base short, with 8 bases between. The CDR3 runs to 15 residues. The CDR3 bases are TGCGCCAGCAGCTTGGCCGGACAGAGCAATCAGCCCCAGCATTTT. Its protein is CASSLAGQSNQPQHF.

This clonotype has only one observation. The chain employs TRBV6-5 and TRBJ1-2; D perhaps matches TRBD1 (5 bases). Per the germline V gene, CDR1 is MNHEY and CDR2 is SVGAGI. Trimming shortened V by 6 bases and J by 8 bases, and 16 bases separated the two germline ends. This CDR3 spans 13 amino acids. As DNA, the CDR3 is TGTGCCAGCAGGGGCAGGGATGCATTAGGCTACACCTTC. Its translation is CASRGRDALGYTF.

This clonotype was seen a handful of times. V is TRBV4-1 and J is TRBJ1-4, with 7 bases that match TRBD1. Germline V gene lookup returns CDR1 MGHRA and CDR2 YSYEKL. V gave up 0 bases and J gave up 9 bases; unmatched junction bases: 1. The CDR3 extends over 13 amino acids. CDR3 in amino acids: CASSQEGQQKLFF. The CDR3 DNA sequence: TGCGCCAGCAGCCAAGAGGGACAGCAAAAACTGTTTTTT.

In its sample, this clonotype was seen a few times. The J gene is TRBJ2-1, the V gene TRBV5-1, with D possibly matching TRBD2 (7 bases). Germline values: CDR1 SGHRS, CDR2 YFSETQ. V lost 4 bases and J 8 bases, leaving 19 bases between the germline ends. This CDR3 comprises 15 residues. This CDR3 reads CASSRGVRDMDEQFF. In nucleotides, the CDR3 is TGCGCCAGCAGCCGGGGGGTAAGGGACATGGATGAGCAGTTCTTC.

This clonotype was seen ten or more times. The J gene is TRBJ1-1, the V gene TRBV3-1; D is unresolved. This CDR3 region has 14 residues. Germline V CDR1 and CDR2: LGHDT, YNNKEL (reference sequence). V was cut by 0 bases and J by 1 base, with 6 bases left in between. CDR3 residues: CASSQDLRNTEAFF. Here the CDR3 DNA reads TGTGCCAGCAGCCAAGATCTAAGGAACACTGAAGCTTTCTTT.